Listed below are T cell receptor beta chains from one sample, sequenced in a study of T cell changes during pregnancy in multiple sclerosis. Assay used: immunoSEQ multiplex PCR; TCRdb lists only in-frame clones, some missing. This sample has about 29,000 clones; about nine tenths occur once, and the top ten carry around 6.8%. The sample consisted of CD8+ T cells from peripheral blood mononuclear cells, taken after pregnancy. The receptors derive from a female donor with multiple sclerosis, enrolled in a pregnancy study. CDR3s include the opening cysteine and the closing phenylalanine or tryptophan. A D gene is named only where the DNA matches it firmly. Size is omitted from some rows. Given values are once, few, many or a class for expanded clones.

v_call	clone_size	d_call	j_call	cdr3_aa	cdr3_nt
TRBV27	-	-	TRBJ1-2	CASSVGGYPNYGYTF	TGTGCCAGCAGCGTGGGGGGGTACCCTAACTATGGCTACACCTTC
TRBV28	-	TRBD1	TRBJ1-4	CASSLKGAANEKLFF	TGTGCCAGCAGTTTAAAGGGGGCCGCTAATGAAAAACTGTTTTTT
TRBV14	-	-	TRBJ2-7	CASSQSDPVEQYF	TGTGCCAGCAGCCAGAGCGACCCGGTTGAGCAGTACTTC
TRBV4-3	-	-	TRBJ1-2	CASSQGQVANYGYTF	TGCGCCAGCAGCCAAGGCCAGGTCGCTAACTATGGCTACACCTTC
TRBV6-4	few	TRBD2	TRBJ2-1	CASSLLAGAYNEQFF	TGTGCCAGCAGCCTACTAGCGGGGGCCTACAATGAGCAGTTCTTC
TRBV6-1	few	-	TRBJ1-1	CASSEAFGDTTNTEAFF	TGTGCCAGCAGTGAAGCCTTCGGGGACACAACGAACACTGAAGCTTTCTTT
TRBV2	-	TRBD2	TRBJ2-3	CASSVPGEAGVGDTQYF	TGTGCCAGCAGTGTCCCGGGCGAAGCGGGAGTTGGAGATACGCAGTATTTT
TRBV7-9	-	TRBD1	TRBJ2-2	CASSPRSGGQGRIGELFF	TGTGCCAGCAGCCCCCGGTCTGGGGGACAGGGAAGGATCGGGGAGCTGTTTTTT
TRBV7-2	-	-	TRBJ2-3	CASSLWPSSSTDTQYF	TGTGCCAGCAGCTTATGGCCCTCTAGCAGCACAGATACGCAGTATTTT
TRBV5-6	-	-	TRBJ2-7	CASSFSLPGHEQYF	TGTGCCAGCAGCTTTTCTCTCCCTGGCCACGAGCAGTACTTC
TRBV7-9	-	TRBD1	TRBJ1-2	CASTRAEGAIYGYTF	TGTGCCAGCACCCGGGCTGAGGGGGCGATCTATGGCTACACCTTC
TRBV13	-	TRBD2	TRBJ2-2	CASSSTSSDTGELFF	TGTGCCAGCAGCTCGACTAGCTCCGACACCGGGGAGCTGTTTTTT
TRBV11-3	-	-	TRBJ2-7	CASSLVGGNPYEQYF	TGTGCCAGCAGCTTAGTCGGGGGTAATCCCTACGAGCAGTACTTC
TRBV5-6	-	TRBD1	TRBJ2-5	CASSLEQGVVTQYF	TGTGCCAGCAGCTTGGAACAGGGGGTTGTGACCCAGTACTTC
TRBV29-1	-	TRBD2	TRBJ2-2	CSVEDGSGRADDGELFF	TGCAGCGTTGAAGATGGCAGCGGGAGGGCCGACGACGGGGAGCTGTTTTTT
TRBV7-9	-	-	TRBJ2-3	CASSLPGSGQYF	TGTGCCAGCAGCTTACCGGGGTCTGGGCAGTATTTT
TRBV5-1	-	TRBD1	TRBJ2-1	CASSFGTGLDHEQFF	TGCGCCAGCAGCTTCGGGACAGGGTTGGACCATGAGCAGTTCTTC
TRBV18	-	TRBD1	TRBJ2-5	CASSRWDRDGQETQYF	TGTGCCAGCTCACGGTGGGACAGGGACGGGCAAGAGACCCAGTACTTC
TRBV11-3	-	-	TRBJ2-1	CASSPREPLGNEQFF	TGTGCCAGCAGCCCCCGGGAGCCCCTGGGTAATGAGCAGTTCTTC
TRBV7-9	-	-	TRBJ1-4	CASSLARAGSEKLFF	TGTGCCAGCAGCTTAGCTCGAGCAGGTTCGGAAAAACTGTTTTTT
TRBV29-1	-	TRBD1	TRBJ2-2	CSAIGQEPNTGELFF	TGCAGCGCCATAGGACAGGAGCCAAACACCGGGGAGCTGTTTTTT
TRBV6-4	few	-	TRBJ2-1	CASSADSYNEQFF	TGTGCCAGCAGTGCTGACAGTTACAATGAGCAGTTCTTC
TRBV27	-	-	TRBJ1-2	CASSLQGIGYGYTF	TGTGCCAGCAGTTTACAGGGTATTGGCTATGGCTACACCTTC
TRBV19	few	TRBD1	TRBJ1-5	CASGTANQPQHF	TGTGCCAGCGGGACAGCAAATCAGCCCCAGCATTTT
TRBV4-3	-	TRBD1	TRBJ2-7	CASSPGGTGEYEQYF	TGCGCCAGCAGCCCCGGAGGGACAGGGGAGTACGAGCAGTACTTC
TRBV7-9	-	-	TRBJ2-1	CASSSVGQHNEQFF	TGTGCCAGCAGCTCAGTGGGACAACACAATGAGCAGTTCTTC
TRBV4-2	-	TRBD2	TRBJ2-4	CASSPASGSQNIQYF	TGTGCCAGCAGCCCCGCTAGCGGGAGTCAAAACATTCAGTACTTC
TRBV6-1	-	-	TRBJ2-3	CASSPRGRPDTQYF	TGTGCCAGCAGCCCCAGGGGTAGGCCAGATACGCAGTATTTT
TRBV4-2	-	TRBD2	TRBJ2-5	CASSQERGAGSETQYF	TGTGCCAGCAGCCAAGAGCGGGGAGCGGGATCAGAGACCCAGTACTTC
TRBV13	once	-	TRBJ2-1	CASSFFGDEQFF	TGTGCCAGCAGCTTTTTCGGGGATGAGCAGTTCTTC
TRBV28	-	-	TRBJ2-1	CASSFLTGDDEQFF	TGTGCCAGCAGTTTTCTGACGGGAGACGATGAGCAGTTCTTC
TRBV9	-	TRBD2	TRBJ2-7	CASSQGLAHEQYF	TGTGCCAGCAGCCAGGGACTAGCGCACGAGCAGTACTTC
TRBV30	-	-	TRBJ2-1	CAWSAGTLRENEQFF	TGTGCCTGGAGTGCCGGGACTCTAAGGGAGAATGAGCAGTTCTTC
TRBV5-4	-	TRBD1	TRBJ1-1	CASSLGRTGGTEAFF	TGTGCCAGCAGCTTGGGTCGGACAGGGGGCACTGAAGCTTTCTTT
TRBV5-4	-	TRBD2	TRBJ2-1	CASSLGLAAYNEQFF	TGTGCCAGCAGCTTGGGACTAGCGGCTTACAATGAGCAGTTCTTC
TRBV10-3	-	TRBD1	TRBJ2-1	CAITEDATGSHNEQFF	TGTGCCATCACGGAAGACGCGACAGGGTCCCACAATGAGCAGTTCTTC
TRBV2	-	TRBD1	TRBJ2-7	CASTDRGAYEQYF	TGTGCCAGTACAGACAGGGGGGCGTACGAGCAGTACTTC
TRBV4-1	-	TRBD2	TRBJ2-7	CASSHTSGKGEQYF	TGCGCCAGCAGCCACACTAGCGGGAAAGGCGAGCAGTACTTC
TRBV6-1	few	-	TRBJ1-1	CASSEGTEVTEAFF	TGTGCCAGCAGTGAAGGGACAGAGGTGACTGAAGCTTTCTTT
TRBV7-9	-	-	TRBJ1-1	CASIPPLGGLNTEAFF	TGTGCCAGCATCCCCCCGCTAGGAGGGTTGAACACTGAAGCTTTCTTT
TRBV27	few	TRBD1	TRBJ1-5	CASSPLGQGGNQPQHF	TGTGCCAGCAGTCCCCTCGGACAGGGAGGTAATCAGCCCCAGCATTTT
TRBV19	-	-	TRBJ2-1	CASSLMRGTEQFF	TGTGCCAGTAGCCTCATGAGGGGGACCGAGCAGTTCTTC
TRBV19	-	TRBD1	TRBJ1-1	CASSIGTGRIVANTEAFF	TGTGCCAGTAGTATTGGGACAGGGAGAATCGTGGCGAACACTGAAGCTTTCTTT
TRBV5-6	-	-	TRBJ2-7	CASSFSTYEQYF	TGTGCCAGCAGCTTTTCCACTTACGAGCAGTACTTC
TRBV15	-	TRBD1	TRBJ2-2	CATSLAQGNGELFF	TGTGCCACCAGTCTCGCACAGGGGAACGGGGAGCTGTTTTTT
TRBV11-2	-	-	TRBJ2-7	CASSSHQTNPEQYF	TGTGCCAGCAGCTCCCACCAGACTAACCCCGAGCAGTACTTC
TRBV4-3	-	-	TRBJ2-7	CASSQDFGTGSYEQYF	TGCGCCAGCAGCCAAGACTTCGGGACTGGTTCCTACGAGCAGTACTTC
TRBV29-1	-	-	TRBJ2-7	CSVELRTDYEQYF	TGCAGCGTTGAACTCCGGACAGACTACGAGCAGTACTTC
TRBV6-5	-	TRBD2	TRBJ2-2	CASTGLAGGTGELFF	TGTGCCAGCACGGGTCTAGCGGGAGGGACCGGGGAGCTGTTTTTT
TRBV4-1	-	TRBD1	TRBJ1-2	CASSQPTGGEYGYTF	TGCGCCAGCAGCCAACCAACAGGGGGCGAGTATGGCTACACCTTC
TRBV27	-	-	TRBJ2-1	CASSSVGLTDEQFF	TGTGCCAGCAGCTCAGTAGGTCTTACAGATGAGCAGTTCTTC
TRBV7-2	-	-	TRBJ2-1	CASSLLEGNEQFF	TGTGCCAGCAGCTTACTAGAAGGCAATGAGCAGTTCTTC
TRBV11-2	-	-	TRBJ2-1	CASRTDMSSYNEQFF	TGTGCCAGCAGAACCGACATGAGCTCCTACAATGAGCAGTTCTTC
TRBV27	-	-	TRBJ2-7	CASSPRDNYEQYF	TGTGCCAGCAGTCCAAGGGACAACTACGAGCAGTACTTC